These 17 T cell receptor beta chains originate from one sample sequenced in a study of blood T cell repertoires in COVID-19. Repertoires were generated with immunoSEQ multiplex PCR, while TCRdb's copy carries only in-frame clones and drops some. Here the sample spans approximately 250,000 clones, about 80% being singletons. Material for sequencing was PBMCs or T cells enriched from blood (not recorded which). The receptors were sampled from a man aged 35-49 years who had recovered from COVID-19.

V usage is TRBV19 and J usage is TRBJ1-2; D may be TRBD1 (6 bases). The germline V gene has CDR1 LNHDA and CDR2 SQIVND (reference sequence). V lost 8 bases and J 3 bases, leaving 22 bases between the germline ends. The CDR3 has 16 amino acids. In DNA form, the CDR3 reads TGTGCCAGTTCCAGAGGGGGGGCGGCTGCTTACTATGGCTACACCTTC. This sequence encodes CASSRGGAAAYYGYTF.

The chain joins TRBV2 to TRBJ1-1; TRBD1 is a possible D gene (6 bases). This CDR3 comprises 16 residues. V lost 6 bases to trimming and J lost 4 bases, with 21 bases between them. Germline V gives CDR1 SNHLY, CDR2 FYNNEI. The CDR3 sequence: CASRGGAWGRSTEAFF. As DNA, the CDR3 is TGTGCCAGCAGGGGGGGGGCGTGGGGCCGCAGCACTGAAGCTTTCTTT.

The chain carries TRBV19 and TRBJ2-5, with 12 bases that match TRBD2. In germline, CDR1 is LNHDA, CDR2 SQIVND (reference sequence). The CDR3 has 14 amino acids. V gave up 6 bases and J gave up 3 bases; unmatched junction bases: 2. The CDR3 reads CASSRTSGKETQYF. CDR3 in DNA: TGTGCCAGTAGCCGGACTAGCGGGAAAGAGACCCAGTACTTC. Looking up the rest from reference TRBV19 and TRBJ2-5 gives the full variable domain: DGGITQSPKYLFRKEGQNVTLSCEQNLNHDAMYWYRQDPGQGLRLIYYSQIVNDFQKGDIAEGYSVSREKKESFPLTVTSAQKNPTAFYLCASSRTSGKETQYFGPGTRLLVL.

DNA for the CDR3: TGTGCCAGCAGCTTGGTACAATCGAACACTGAAGCTTTCTTT. This sequence encodes CASSLVQSNTEAFF. V gene TRBV5-4 combines with J gene TRBJ1-1; unclear D gene. Germline V CDR1 and CDR2: SGHNT, YYREEE (reference sequence). The CDR3 totals 14 residues. Trimming left V 0 bases short and J 1 base short, with 7 bases between.

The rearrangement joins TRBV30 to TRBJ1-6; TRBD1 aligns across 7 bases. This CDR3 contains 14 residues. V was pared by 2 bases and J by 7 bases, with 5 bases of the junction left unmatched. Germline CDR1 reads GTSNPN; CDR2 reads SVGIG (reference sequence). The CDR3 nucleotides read TGTGCCTGGAGTCACCCGACAGGGAATTCACCCCTCCACTTT. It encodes CAWSHPTGNSPLHF.

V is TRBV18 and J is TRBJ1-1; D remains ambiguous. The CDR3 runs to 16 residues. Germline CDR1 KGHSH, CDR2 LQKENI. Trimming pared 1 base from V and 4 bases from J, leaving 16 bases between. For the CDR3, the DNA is TGTGCCAGCTCACCACTGAACATCTTTGAGGGCACTGAAGCTTTCTTT. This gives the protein CASSPLNIFEGTEAFF. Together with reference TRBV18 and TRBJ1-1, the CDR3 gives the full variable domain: NAGVMQNPRHLVRRRGQEARLRCSPMKGHSHVYWYRQLPEEGLKFMVYLQKENIIDESGMPKERFSAEFPKEGPSILRIQQVVRGDSAAYFCASSPLNIFEGTEAFFGQGTRLTVV.

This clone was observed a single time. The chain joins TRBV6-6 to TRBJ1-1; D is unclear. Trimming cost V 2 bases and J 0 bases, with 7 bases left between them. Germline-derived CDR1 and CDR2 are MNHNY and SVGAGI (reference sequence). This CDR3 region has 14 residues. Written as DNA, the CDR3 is TGTGCCAGCAGTTACGGAGCCATGAACACTGAAGCTTTCTTT. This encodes CASSYGAMNTEAFF.

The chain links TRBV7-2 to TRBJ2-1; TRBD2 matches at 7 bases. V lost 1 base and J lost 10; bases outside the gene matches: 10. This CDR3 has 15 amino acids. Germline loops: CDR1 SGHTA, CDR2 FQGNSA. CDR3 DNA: TGTGCCAGCAGCTTAGGTTCCGGGGGGACTAAGGAGCAGTTCTTC. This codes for CASSLGSGGTKEQFF.

CDR3 nucleotide sequence: TGTGCCAGCAGCACCACCGAAGGGGGGACCCAGTACTTC. It encodes CASSTTEGGTQYF. This chain connects TRBV5-4 to TRBJ2-5; possible D gene TRBD1, 6 bases. Trimming removed 4 bases at V and 7 bases at J, with 14 bases between. The CDR3 covers 13 residues. The germline V gene encodes CDR1 SGHNT and CDR2 YYREEE (reference sequence).

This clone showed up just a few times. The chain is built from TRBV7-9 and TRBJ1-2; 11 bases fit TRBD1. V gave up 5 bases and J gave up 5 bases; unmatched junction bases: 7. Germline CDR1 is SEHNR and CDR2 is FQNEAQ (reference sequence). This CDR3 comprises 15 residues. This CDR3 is CASSPPGTGGYGYTF. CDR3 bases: TGTGCCAGCAGCCCCCCCGGGACAGGGGGGTATGGCTACACCTTC.

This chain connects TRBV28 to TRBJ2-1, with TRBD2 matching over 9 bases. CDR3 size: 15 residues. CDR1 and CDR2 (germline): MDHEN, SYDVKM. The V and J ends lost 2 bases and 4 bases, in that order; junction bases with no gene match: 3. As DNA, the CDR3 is TGTGCCAGCAGTTTAATAGCGGGAGTTTACAATGAGCAGTTCTTC. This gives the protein CASSLIAGVYNEQFF.

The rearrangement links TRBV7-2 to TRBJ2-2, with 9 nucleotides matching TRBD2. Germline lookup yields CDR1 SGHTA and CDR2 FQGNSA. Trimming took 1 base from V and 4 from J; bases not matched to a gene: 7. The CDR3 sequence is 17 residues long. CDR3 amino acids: CASSLVRRGGGTGELFF. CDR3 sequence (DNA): TGTGCCAGCAGCTTAGTACGGCGGGGGGGTGGCACCGGGGAGCTGTTTTTT.

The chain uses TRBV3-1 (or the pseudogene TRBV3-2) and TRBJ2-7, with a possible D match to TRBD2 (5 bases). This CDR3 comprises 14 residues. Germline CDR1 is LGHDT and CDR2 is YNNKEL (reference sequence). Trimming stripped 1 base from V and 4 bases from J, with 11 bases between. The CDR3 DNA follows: TGTGCCAGCAGCCAAGTAGGGCTAGCTTACGAGCAGTACTTC. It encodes CASSQVGLAYEQYF.

CDR3 sequence (DNA): TGTGCCAGCAGCGCCCCCCGAGGGCGGGAGCTTATAGATACGCAGTATTTT. Amino acids: CASSAPRGRELIDTQYF. The chain employs TRBV9 and TRBJ2-3; the match to TRBD2 covers 7 bases. Germline assignment: CDR1 SGDLS and CDR2 YYNGEE. Trimming at V came to 3 bases and at J to 5 bases, leaving 15 bases not matched to a gene. The CDR3 extends over 17 amino acids.

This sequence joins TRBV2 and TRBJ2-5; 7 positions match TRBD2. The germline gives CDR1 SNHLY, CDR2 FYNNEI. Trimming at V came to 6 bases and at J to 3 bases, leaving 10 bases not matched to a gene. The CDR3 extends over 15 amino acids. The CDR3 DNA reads TGTGCCAGCAGGGGGGTGGGACTATCCAAAGAGACCCAGTACTTC. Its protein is CASRGVGLSKETQYF.

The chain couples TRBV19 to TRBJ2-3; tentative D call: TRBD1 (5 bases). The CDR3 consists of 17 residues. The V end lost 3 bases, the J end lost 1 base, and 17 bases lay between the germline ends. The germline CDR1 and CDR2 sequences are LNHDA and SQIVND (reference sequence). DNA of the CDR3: TGTGCCAGTAGTATTACTTTAACAAGGGGCCGCACAGATACGCAGTATTTT. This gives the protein CASSITLTRGRTDTQYF.

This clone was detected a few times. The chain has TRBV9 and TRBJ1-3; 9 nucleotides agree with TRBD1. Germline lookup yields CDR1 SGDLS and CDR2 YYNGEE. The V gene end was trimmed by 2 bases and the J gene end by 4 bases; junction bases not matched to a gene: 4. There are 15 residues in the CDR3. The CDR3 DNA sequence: TGTGCCAGCAGCGTTTTGGGGACAGGGGGAAACACCATATATTTT. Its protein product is CASSVLGTGGNTIYF. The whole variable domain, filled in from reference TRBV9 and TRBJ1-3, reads DSGVTQTPKHLITATGQRVTLRCSPRSGDLSVYWYQQSLDQGLQFLIQYYNGEERAKGNILERFSAQQFPDLHSELNLSSLELGDSALYFCASSVLGTGGNTIYFGEGSWLTVV.